Presented here are 21 T cell receptor beta chains from one specimen sequenced in a study of shared clonotypes between healthy human individuals. CD8 cells classed as naive were CD45RO-negative and positively selected for CCR7, excluding terminally differentiated effector memory CD45RA+ cells. The table came from immunoSEQ multiplex PCR; TCRdb's copy has only in-frame clones and leaves some out. The data contain just over 2,000,000 clones, about 95% of them singletons. Sequencing was carried out using naive CD8+ T cells sorted from blood. The receptors stem from a young man in good health.

The rearrangement joins TRBV9 to TRBJ2-5, with D uncertain. Trimming took off 3 bases at V and 2 bases at J, with 11 bases between the two ends. Germline CDR1 is SGDLS and CDR2 is YYNGEE. The CDR3 length is 14 residues. The CDR3 reads CASSAPAAQETQYF. Written as DNA, the CDR3 is TGTGCCAGCAGCGCGCCCGCGGCACAAGAGACCCAGTACTTC.

This chain connects TRBV5-4 to TRBJ2-3, with 11 bases that match TRBD1. Germline assignment: CDR1 SGHNT and CDR2 YYREEE (reference sequence). J was trimmed by 5 bases and V by 4 bases; bases with no gene match: 9. This CDR3 is built from 16 residues. The CDR3: CASSIRTGGAGDTQYF. The CDR3 DNA reads as TGTGCCAGCAGCATACGGACAGGGGGCGCCGGAGATACGCAGTATTTT.

V gene TRBV7-2 combines with J gene TRBJ2-3, with TRBD2 identical over 8 bases. After removal of 2 bases from V and 6 bases from J, the junction contained 7 bases not matched to a gene. Germline lookup yields CDR1 SGHTA and CDR2 FQGNSA. The CDR3 covers 15 residues. CDR3 nucleotides: TGTGCCAGCAGCTTACGCCCGGGGGGGCTTGATACGCAGTATTTT. Protein: CASSLRPGGLDTQYF. The variable domain in full, with the rest retrieved from reference TRBV7-2 and TRBJ2-3, is GAGVSQSPSNKVTEKGKDVELRCDPISGHTALYWYRQSLGQGLEFLIYFQGNSAPDKSGLPSDRFSAERTGGSVSTLTIQRTQQEDSAVYLCASSLRPGGLDTQYFGPGTRLTVL.

The chain joins TRBV2 to TRBJ1-2, with TRBD1 as a possible D gene (6 bases). The CDR3 is made up of 13 amino acids. V was shortened by 4 bases and J by 10 bases, with 16 bases between the two germline ends. Germline loops: CDR1 SNHLY, CDR2 FYNNEI. The CDR3 DNA follows: TGTGCCAGCAGTGTGGAGGACAGTATTGACTACACCTTC. It is translated as CASSVEDSIDYTF.

V is TRBV7-9 and J is TRBJ2-1; 7 bases fit TRBD2. Germline V gene data show CDR1 as SEHNR and CDR2 as FQNEAQ (reference sequence). The V and J ends lost 5 bases and 4 bases, in that order; junction bases with no gene match: 8. CDR3 length: 15 residues. This CDR3 is CASSPSGTWYNEQFF. The CDR3 DNA reads as TGTGCCAGCAGCCCAAGCGGGACTTGGTACAATGAGCAGTTCTTC.

This chain joins TRBV2 and TRBJ1-2; D unclear. Germline V CDR1 and CDR2: SNHLY, FYNNEI. The CDR3 runs 13 residues. Trimming removed 4 bases from V and 3 bases from J, with 9 bases in between. The CDR3 DNA is TGTGCCAGCAGTGGGATACAATACTATGGCTACACCTTC. Protein product: CASSGIQYYGYTF.

The V call is TRBV7-9, the J call TRBJ1-1; the match to TRBD1 covers 10 bases. Trimming at V came to 6 bases and at J to 1 base, leaving 14 bases not matched to a gene. The CDR3 has 18 amino acids. Per the germline V gene, CDR1 is SEHNR and CDR2 is FQNEAQ (reference sequence). The CDR3 DNA reads as TGTGCCAGCAGGGGTCATGACCGGGACAGGGGAACGAACACTGAAGCTTTCTTT. Its translation is CASRGHDRDRGTNTEAFF.

This rearrangement joins TRBV27 to TRBJ2-1; 8 bases are a match to TRBD2. Germline assignment: CDR1 MNHEY and CDR2 SMNVEV (reference sequence). The CDR3 spans 13 residues. Germline trimming cut 6 bases from V and 6 bases from J; bases unmatched to any gene: 4. The CDR3 region is CASRRGLVNEQFF. The CDR3 bases are TGTGCCAGCAGGCGGGGACTAGTCAATGAGCAGTTCTTC.

This clone occurred once. The chain has TRBV5-6 and TRBJ2-1; 7 bases agree with TRBD1. CDR3 size: 16 residues. V was clipped by 4 bases and J by 3 bases; unmatched bases: 10. From germline, CDR1 is SGHDT and CDR2 YYEEEE. The CDR3 region is CASSPRGTVFYNEQFF. Here the CDR3 DNA reads TGTGCCAGCAGCCCGCGTGGGACAGTCTTCTACAATGAGCAGTTCTTC.

The J gene is TRBJ2-7, the V gene TRBV6-6; D is uncertain. Looked up from germline, CDR1 is MNHNY and CDR2 is SVGAGI (reference sequence). Trimming pared 2 bases from V and 0 bases from J, leaving 5 bases between. The CDR3 has 13 residues. The CDR3 region has the DNA TGTGCCAGCAGTTACGCACCCTCCTACGAGCAGTACTTC. This gives the protein CASSYAPSYEQYF.

V gene TRBV4-1 combines with J gene TRBJ2-7; D might be TRBD2 (7 bases). This CDR3 comprises 13 residues. CDR1 is MGHRA, CDR2 YSYEKL, per germline. V lost 2 bases to trimming and J lost 5 bases, with 10 bases between them. CDR3 in amino acids: CASSQIGGDEQYF. CDR3 nucleotide sequence: TGCGCCAGCAGCCAAATAGGGGGGGACGAGCAGTACTTC.

The chain combines TRBV6-5 with TRBJ1-3; D gene unclear. Trimming removed 8 bases from V and 2 bases from J, with 7 bases in between. The CDR3 length is 12 residues. CDR1 is MNHEY, CDR2 SVGAGI, per germline. Here the CDR3 DNA reads TGTGCCAGCGGGAGTCCTGGAAACACCATATATTTT. Its translation is CASGSPGNTIYF.

CDR3 amino acids: CASSFEGVNTEAFF. The CDR3 region has the DNA TGTGCCAGCAGCTTTGAGGGCGTGAACACTGAAGCTTTCTTT. The chain recombines TRBV7-9 with TRBJ1-1; D is unclear. The CDR3 extends over 14 amino acids. Per the germline V gene, CDR1 is SEHNR and CDR2 is FQNEAQ (reference sequence). Trimming removed 3 bases at V and 0 bases at J, with 8 bases between.

Here the CDR3 reads CASSLLRGQGDHGYTF. In DNA form, the CDR3 reads TGTGCCAGCAGTTTGTTGAGGGGACAGGGGGATCATGGCTACACCTTC. This rearrangement joins TRBV28 to TRBJ1-2, with 11 positions matching TRBD1. V lost 3 bases, J lost 6 bases, and 9 bases stayed unmatched. Germline CDR1 MDHEN, CDR2 SYDVKM. This CDR3 region has 16 residues.

This chain uses TRBV5-1 with TRBJ2-1, with D uncertain. Trimming removed 6 bases at V and 3 bases at J, with 16 bases between. The CDR3 extends over 15 amino acids. The germline gives CDR1 SGHRS, CDR2 YFSETQ. This CDR3 reads CASTPNPASYNEQFF. CDR3 nucleotide sequence: TGCGCCAGCACCCCCAATCCGGCTAGCTACAATGAGCAGTTCTTC.

For this clone: This sample also contains other DNA sequences that code for the same CDR3. The J gene is TRBJ1-1, the V gene TRBV5-1; 9 positions agree with TRBD1. Losses at the gene ends were 4 bases for V and 3 bases for J; bases not matched to a gene: 1. Germline V gives CDR1 SGHRS, CDR2 YFSETQ. This CDR3 is 13 amino acids long. For the CDR3, the DNA is TGCGCCAGCAGCAGGACAGGGGACACTGAAGCTTTCTTT. Its protein product is CASSRTGDTEAFF.

The rearrangement uses TRBV5-1 and TRBJ2-1; a weak D match, TRBD1 (5 bases). The germline gives CDR1 SGHRS, CDR2 YFSETQ. Trimming pared 4 bases from V and 5 bases from J, leaving 16 bases between. The CDR3 sequence is 15 residues long. Written as DNA, the CDR3 is TGCGCCAGCAGCAATATTCGGACGGACAACAATGAGCAGTTCTTC. Translation gives CASSNIRTDNNEQFF.

This clone was detected only a few times. The chain carries TRBV6-1 and TRBJ1-3; no clear D gene. Trimming cost V 6 bases and J 4 bases, with 16 bases left between them. This CDR3 spans 15 amino acids. Germline assignment: CDR1 MNHNS and CDR2 SASEGT. This CDR3 is CASRAEPGGGNTIYF. In nucleotides, the CDR3 is TGTGCCAGCAGGGCCGAGCCCGGCGGCGGAAACACCATATATTTT.

This chain connects TRBV11-2 to TRBJ2-7; 10 nucleotides line up with TRBD2. Trimming removed 0 bases from V and 3 bases from J; junction bases left unmatched: 8. The germline CDR1 and CDR2 sequences are SGHAT and FQNNGV. The CDR3 runs to 17 residues. The CDR3 here is CASSLDLVLAGSYEQYF. Here the CDR3 DNA reads TGTGCCAGCAGCTTAGATCTGGTACTAGCGGGAAGCTACGAGCAGTACTTC.

The rearrangement links TRBV6-4 to TRBJ2-2; 8 nucleotides align to TRBD1. Germline V gives CDR1 MRHNA, CDR2 SNTAGT. The CDR3 is 15 amino acids. Trimming cost V 7 bases and J 4 bases; bases outside gene matches: 8. CDR3 sequence reads: CASNRAQGVTGELFF. CDR3 DNA sequence: TGTGCCAGCAATCGGGCACAGGGGGTCACCGGGGAGCTGTTTTTT.

V and J are TRBV6-1 and TRBJ1-5; 12 nucleotides align to TRBD1. Losses at the gene ends were 5 bases for V and 6 bases for J; bases not matched to a gene: 5. This CDR3 is built from 15 residues. In germline, CDR1 is MNHNS, CDR2 SASEGT. This CDR3 reads CASSFGTGGFQPQHF. The CDR3 DNA reads as TGTGCCAGCAGTTTTGGGACAGGGGGCTTTCAGCCCCAGCATTTT.